The entry that follows covers one T cell receptor beta chain sequence. The antigen is unknown. This sample was taken from a study of beta chain features in type 1 diabetes. Study-level points and caveats: Among all four CD4+ subsets, Type 1 diabetes patients had TCRB CDR3s that were moderately but significantly shorter.

Germline CDR1 and CDR2: SEHNR and FQNEAQ (reference sequence). Trimming stripped 4 bases from V and 6 bases from J, with 14 bases between. This CDR3 comprises 14 residues. The isolated RNA, all of it, was reverse transcribed, so expressed TCRB transcripts were what got sequenced. The protocol was immunoSEQ multiplex PCR, while the TCRdb copy is restricted to in-frame clones and leaves out a portion. The table includes around 280,000 clones, under 8.5% detected once. The chain employs TRBV7-9 and TRBJ2-3; D is perhaps TRBD1 (6 bases). This receptor was obtained from a woman under 30 in good health. Sequencing was performed on central memory CD4+ T cells from blood. The chain's CDR3 is CASSSQGQGDTQYF. CDR3 nucleotides: TGTGCCAGCAGCTCCCAAGGCCAGGGGGATACGCAGTATTTT.